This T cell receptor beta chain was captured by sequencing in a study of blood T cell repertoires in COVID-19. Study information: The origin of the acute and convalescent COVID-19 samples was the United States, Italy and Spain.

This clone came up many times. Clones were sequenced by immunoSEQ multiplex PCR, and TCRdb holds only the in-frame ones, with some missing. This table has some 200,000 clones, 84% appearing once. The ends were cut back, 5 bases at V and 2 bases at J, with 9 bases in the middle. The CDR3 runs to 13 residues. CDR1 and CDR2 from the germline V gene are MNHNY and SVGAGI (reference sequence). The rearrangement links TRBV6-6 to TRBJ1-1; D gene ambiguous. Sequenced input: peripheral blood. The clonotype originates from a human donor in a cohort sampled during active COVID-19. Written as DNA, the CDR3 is TGTGCCAGCAGTGTCACAGAAAACACTGAAGCTTTCTTT. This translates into CASSVTENTEAFF.